The 14 T cell receptor beta chains below all came from one sample that was sequenced in a study of cytomegalovirus exposure and HLA in healthy donors. The PCR contained 60 Vbeta and 13 Jbeta primers. Profiling relied on immunoSEQ multiplex PCR, and the TCRdb table lists in-frame clones only, not all of them. The sample records about 150,000 clones, roughly 82% being singletons. Source material: PBMCs. The receptors were sampled from a man aged 25 to 40 in good health and CMV-seropositive.

V gene TRBV18 combines with J gene TRBJ2-3, with D possibly TRBD2 on 6 matching bases. CDR3 length equals 15 residues. Germline V gene lookup returns CDR1 KGHSH and CDR2 LQKENI. V was clipped by 0 bases and J by 2 bases, with 9 bases between them. CDR3 amino acids: CASSPPREATDTQYF. In DNA form, the CDR3 reads TGTGCCAGCTCACCACCGAGGGAGGCCACAGATACGCAGTATTTT. Based on the CDR3 plus reference TRBV18 and TRBJ2-3, the full variable domain is NAGVMQNPRHLVRRRGQEARLRCSPMKGHSHVYWYRQLPEEGLKFMVYLQKENIIDESGMPKERFSAEFPKEGPSILRIQQVVRGDSAAYFCASSPPREATDTQYFGPGTRLTVL.

The chain carries TRBV18 and TRBJ1-4; D remains unclear. Trimming took off 2 bases at V and 3 bases at J, with 10 bases between the two ends. Germline-derived CDR1 and CDR2 are KGHSH and LQKENI. The CDR3 is 15 amino acids. The CDR3 loop reads CASSPGRASNEKLFF. CDR3 nucleotides: TGTGCCAGCTCACCAGGGAGGGCTTCTAATGAAAAACTGTTTTTT.

V and J are TRBV18 and TRBJ2-7; 7 bases map to TRBD1. CDR3 length: 16 residues. Per the germline V gene, CDR1 is KGHSH and CDR2 is LQKENI. The J segment lost 5 bases and the V segment lost 5 bases, leaving 15 bases of the junction unmatched. The CDR3 region has the DNA TGTGCCAGCTCAAGGGGGCAAGGGGGCGTTATCCACGAGCAGTACTTC. It specifies CASSRGQGGVIHEQYF.

The chain couples TRBV28 to TRBJ1-4; 7 nucleotides align to TRBD1. V trimming: 4 bases; J trimming: 3 bases; junction bases outside the gene matches: 8. The germline V gene encodes CDR1 MDHEN and CDR2 SYDVKM. The CDR3 has 16 amino acids. In DNA form, the CDR3 reads TGTGCCAGCAGTTCCCCAGGGGGGTCGGCTAATGAAAAACTGTTTTTT. It is translated as CASSSPGGSANEKLFF.

This clone has just a few counts. This chain uses TRBV5-4 with TRBJ2-7; 7 nucleotides agree with TRBD1. The J segment lost 6 bases and the V segment lost 3 bases, leaving 9 bases of the junction unmatched. The CDR3 contains 14 residues. CDR1 is SGHNT, CDR2 YYREEE, per germline (reference sequence). The CDR3 region is CASSSGTDLGEQYF. The CDR3 bases are TGTGCCAGCAGCTCGGGGACAGATCTCGGCGAGCAGTACTTC.

The genes are TRBV25-1 and TRBJ2-7; D gene ambiguous. This CDR3 has 15 amino acids. V was shortened by 1 base and J by 4 bases, with 14 bases between the two germline ends. Looked up from germline, CDR1 is MGHDK and CDR2 is SYGVNS. This CDR3 reads CASSESPVDPYEQYF. CDR3 DNA sequence: TGTGCCAGCAGTGAATCCCCGGTAGATCCTTACGAGCAGTACTTC.

This chain connects TRBV28 to TRBJ2-7; TRBD2 matches 9 bases. Germline-derived CDR1 and CDR2 are MDHEN and SYDVKM. The V segment lost 3 bases and the J segment 5 bases; nucleotides outside the gene matches: 2. The CDR3 extends over 13 amino acids. The CDR3 DNA sequence: TGTGCCAGCAGTTTGGCGGGGGGGAACGAGCAGTACTTC. Translated, it gives CASSLAGGNEQYF.

The chain couples TRBV7-2 to TRBJ1-2, with TRBD1 matching over 7 bases. The CDR3 consists of 17 residues. CDR1 and CDR2 (germline): SGHTA, FQGNSA. The V gene end was trimmed by 1 base and the J gene end by 5 bases; junction bases not matched to a gene: 13. The CDR3 nucleotides are TGTGCCAGCAGCTTAGTATCTACAGGGGTAATTCTATATGGCTACACCTTC. Translating it yields CASSLVSTGVILYGYTF.

V is TRBV7-9 and J is TRBJ2-7; D might be TRBD1 (5 bases). Germline CDR1 SEHNR, CDR2 FQNEAQ (reference sequence). The CDR3 totals 12 residues. V lost 5 bases to trimming and J lost 5 bases, with 10 bases between them. CDR3 protein: CASSPREHEQYF. Here the CDR3 DNA reads TGTGCCAGCAGCCCCAGGGAACACGAGCAGTACTTC.

This chain joins TRBV11-2 and TRBJ1-1, with TRBD1 identical over 8 bases. The CDR3 covers 12 residues. V trimming: 1 base; J trimming: 14 bases; junction bases outside the gene matches: 6. Germline CDR1 is SGHAT and CDR2 is FQNNGV. The CDR3 nucleotides read TGTGCCAGCAGCTTAGGGTGGCCAGGGGGCTTCTTT. This gives the protein CASSLGWPGGFF.

The chain links TRBV11-2 to TRBJ2-1, with TRBD1 identical over 8 bases. The CDR3 has 14 residues. The V gene end was trimmed by 0 bases and the J gene end by 9 bases; junction bases not matched to a gene: 4. The germline CDR1 and CDR2 sequences are SGHAT and FQNNGV. The CDR3: CASSLDWTGLEQFF. CDR3 nucleotides: TGTGCCAGCAGCTTAGACTGGACAGGGCTTGAGCAGTTCTTC. The full variable domain, in which reference TRBV11-2 and TRBJ2-1 provide the parts outside the CDR3, is EAGVAQSPRYKIIEKRQSVAFWCNPISGHATLYWYQQILGQGPKLLIQFQNNGVVDDSQLPKDRFSAERLKGVDSTLKIQPAKLEDSAVYLCASSLDWTGLEQFFGPGTRLTVL.

In DNA form, the CDR3 reads TGTGCTAGTGGCCGCACGCGGGGAGAGCAGTACTTC. This translates into CASGRTRGEQYF. The V call is TRBV12-5, the J call TRBJ2-7, with D tentatively TRBD2 (6 bases). Trimming took off 6 bases at V and 7 bases at J, with 13 bases between the two ends. The CDR3 has 12 amino acids. CDR1 and CDR2 from the germline V gene are LGHNT and FRNRAP.

This chain connects TRBV4-1 to TRBJ1-5, with 10 nucleotides matching TRBD1. V was clipped by 0 bases and J by 6 bases; unmatched bases: 8. In germline, CDR1 is MGHRA, CDR2 YSYEKL. The CDR3 runs to 17 residues. CDR3 loop: CASSQDWGQGFGQPQHF. The CDR3 DNA follows: TGCGCCAGCAGCCAAGATTGGGGACAGGGGTTCGGTCAGCCCCAGCATTTT.

In its sample, this clone was seen once. The CDR3 spells CASSQEFGGSNQPQHF. CDR3 coding DNA: TGCGCCAGCAGCCAAGAATTCGGGGGGAGCAATCAGCCCCAGCATTTT. This chain connects TRBV4-1 to TRBJ1-5; a possible D gene is TRBD1 (5 bases). CDR3 length: 16 amino acids. The germline V gene encodes CDR1 MGHRA and CDR2 YSYEKL. Trimming removed 0 bases from V and 1 base from J, with 10 bases in between.